One T cell receptor (beta chain) is described in this entry. Its antigen is still unknown. Per germline, CDR1 SGHTA and CDR2 FQGNSA. This CDR3 region has 14 residues. V was cut by 3 bases and J by 7 bases, with 13 bases left in between. The data stem from a study of CD8 T cells in ankylosing spondylitis. Study conclusions and caveats: Within matched ankylosing spondylitis synovial fluid, disease-linked clones were reportedly significantly enriched. Within ankylosing spondylitis blood, a TCR beta motif made up of eight highly homologous variants appeared to be characteristic.

Quantitative 5'-RACE with molecular barcodes generated TCR beta libraries. MiXCR, applied by TCRdb to the 5' RACE reads, yields one record per CDR3 protein. The top ten hold 2.5% to 3.5% of the sample, which has some 130,000 distinct CDR3 sequences, roughly an eighth seen once. Sequencing used blood, either unsorted or a sorted T cell fraction (not recorded which). The receptor was isolated from a female donor with ankylosing spondylitis or in good health (not recorded which). The J gene is TRBJ1-5, the V gene TRBV7-2; weak D call: TRBD1 (5 bases). CDR3 region: CASSFLTGDQPQHF. Written as DNA, the CDR3 is TGTGCCAGCAGCTTTTTAACAGGAGACCAGCCCCAGCATTTT.